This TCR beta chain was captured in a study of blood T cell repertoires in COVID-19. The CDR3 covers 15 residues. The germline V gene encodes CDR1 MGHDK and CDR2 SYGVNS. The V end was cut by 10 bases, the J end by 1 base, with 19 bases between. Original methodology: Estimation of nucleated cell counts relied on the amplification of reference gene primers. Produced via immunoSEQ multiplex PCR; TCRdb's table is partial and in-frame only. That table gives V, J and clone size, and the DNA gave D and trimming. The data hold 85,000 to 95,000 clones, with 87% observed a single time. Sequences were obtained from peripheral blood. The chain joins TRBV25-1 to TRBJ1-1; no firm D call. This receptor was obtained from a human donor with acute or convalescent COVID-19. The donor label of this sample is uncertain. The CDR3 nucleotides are TGTGCCACCACCCCAGCGGGCAGACAGAACACTGAAGCTTTCTTT. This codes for CATTPAGRQNTEAFF.